The 17 T cell receptor beta chains in this list originate from one sample, sequenced in a study of T-cell reconstitution after alpha-beta-depleted transplantation in children. Unique molecular identifiers were incorporated into the prepared TCRbeta library. MiXCR, applied by TCRdb to the PCR reads, yields one record per CDR3 protein. This sample has just over 70,000 distinct CDR3 sequences; more than 5.5% occur once, and the top ten carry around 2.4%. This specimen consisted of PBMCs from the stem cell graft donor, obtained from the stem cell graft. All receptors derive from a human donor who donated a stem cell graft to a child with acute lymphoblastic leukemia.

This clonotype was picked up a small number of times. V and J are TRBV29-1 and TRBJ2-5; tentative D call: TRBD2 (5 bases). CDR3 length: 12 amino acids. With 6 bases removed from V and 3 bases from J, the gap between germline ends came to 11 bases. Per the germline V gene, CDR1 is SQVTM and CDR2 is ANQGSEA. CDR3 protein: CSVSGQEETQYF. The CDR3 coding sequence is TGCAGCGTGAGCGGCCAGGAAGAGACCCAGTACTTC.

In its sample, this clonotype was seen many times. The chain carries TRBV20-1 and TRBJ1-2, with 8 nucleotides matching TRBD1. CDR1 and CDR2 from the germline V gene are DFQATT and SNEGSKA (reference sequence). J was trimmed by 4 bases and V by 6 bases; bases with no gene match: 10. The CDR3 has 14 residues. The CDR3 nucleotides are TGCAGTGCGACCCCGGGACAGGTCTCCTATGGCTACACCTTC. Translated, it gives CSATPGQVSYGYTF.

This clonotype was seen a handful of times. The chain combines TRBV20-1 with TRBJ2-7; 9 bases align to TRBD2. CDR1 DFQATT and CDR2 SNEGSKA come from the germline V gene (reference sequence). V dropped 3 bases and J dropped 1; count of bases not matched to a gene: 10. CDR3 length equals 16 residues. The CDR3 protein is CSASPLLAGFSYEQYF. The DNA of the CDR3 is TGCAGTGCTAGTCCCCTACTAGCGGGTTTTTCCTACGAGCAGTACTTC.

The chain carries TRBV6-4 and TRBJ2-4; D perhaps matches TRBD2 (6 bases). The CDR3 is 14 residues long. V was cut by 4 bases and J by 5 bases, with 12 bases left in between. CDR1 is MRHNA, CDR2 SNTAGT, per germline. CDR3 sequence: CASSVEAGQNIQYF. DNA for the CDR3: TGTGCCAGCAGTGTCGAGGCGGGACAAAACATTCAGTACTTC.

This clonotype was picked up many times. This rearrangement joins TRBV6-5 to TRBJ1-2, with 8 positions matching TRBD1. The CDR3 loop spans 12 amino acids. The germline CDR1 and CDR2 sequences are MNHEY and SVGAGI. V lost 10 bases and J lost 4; bases outside the gene matches: 5. CDR3 protein: CATSGQGYGYTF. CDR3 nucleotides: TGTGCCACCTCCGGACAGGGCTATGGCTACACCTTC.

This clonotype was detected many times. This chain joins TRBV24-1 and TRBJ2-2, with D perhaps being TRBD1 or TRBD2 (5 bases each). Trimming took off 5 bases at V and 4 bases at J, with 13 bases between the two ends. CDR1 KGHDR and CDR2 SFDVKD come from the germline V gene. The CDR3 extends over 15 amino acids. CDR3 in DNA: TGTGCCACCAGTGCTGCAGGGACCTCCACCGGGGAGCTGTTTTTT. This translates into CATSAAGTSTGELFF.

This clonotype was observed a few times. An end of the junction does not agree with germline; a read error may underlie this. This chain connects TRBV6-5 to TRBJ1-1; D uncertain. The CDR3 runs to 14 residues. CDR1 and CDR2 from the germline V gene are MNHEY and SVGAGI. CDR3 bases: TGTGCCAGCAGTCACTCTTTGGCCAACTCTGAAGCTTTCTTT. It is translated as CASSHSLANSEAFF.

This clonotype was detected ten times or more. The V call is TRBV5-6, the J call TRBJ2-5, with a weak D call TRBD2 (5 bases). V was clipped by 2 bases and J by 5 bases, with 16 bases between them. Germline V gives CDR1 SGHDT, CDR2 YYEEEE. The CDR3 spans 15 residues. CDR3 residues: CASSFPGFQTETQYF. The CDR3, as DNA: TGTGCCAGCAGCTTTCCGGGATTCCAAACGGAGACCCAGTACTTC.

This clonotype appeared many times. The CDR3 here is CASSLGGREAFF. CDR3 bases: TGCGCCAGCAGCTTGGGGGGAAGGGAAGCTTTCTTT. V usage is TRBV5-1 and J usage is TRBJ1-1; no clear D. Germline V gene data show CDR1 as SGHRS and CDR2 as YFSETQ. V dropped 0 bases and J dropped 8 bases, with 8 bases sitting between them. This CDR3 is 12 amino acids long.

This clonotype was picked up many times. J is TRBJ1-6 and V is TRBV20-1; 7 bases are a match to TRBD1. The CDR3 totals 14 residues. Germline CDR1 DFQATT, CDR2 SNEGSKA (reference sequence). V was clipped by 3 bases and J by 6 bases; unmatched bases: 5. The CDR3 DNA sequence: TGCAGTGCTAGGGGGGGGGACAGTAATTCACCCCTCCACTTT. Its protein product is CSARGGDSNSPLHF.

This clonotype has a handful of counts. This chain connects TRBV7-3 to TRBJ2-5; the D gene could be TRBD1 or TRBD2 (6 bases each). CDR1 and CDR2 (germline): SGHTA, FQGTGA. The CDR3 consists of 13 residues. V shed 6 bases and J shed 4 bases, with 12 bases lying between them. The CDR3: CASSSGASETQYF. The CDR3 DNA is TGTGCCAGCAGTTCGGGGGCTTCAGAGACCCAGTACTTC.

Ten or more counts support this clonotype. This rearrangement joins TRBV28 to TRBJ1-1; the D gene is possibly TRBD1 (6 bases). CDR3 length equals 12 residues. Germline V gene data show CDR1 as MDHEN and CDR2 as SYDVKM. The V gene lost 8 bases and the J gene lost 5 bases, with 12 bases spanning the gap. CDR3 sequence: CASSTGWTEAFF. Here the CDR3 DNA reads TGTGCCAGCTCAACAGGGTGGACTGAAGCTTTCTTT.

This clonotype was counted at least ten times. V and J are TRBV12-3 or TRBV12-4 and TRBJ1-1; D is possibly TRBD1 (5 bases). The ends were cut back, 1 base at V and 1 base at J, with 10 bases in the middle. The length of the CDR3 is 15 residues. Here the CDR3 DNA reads TGTGCCAGCAGTTTAGAAGGGCAGGGGAACACTGAAGCTTTCTTT. Translation: CASSLEGQGNTEAFF.

This clonotype occurred many times. The chain combines TRBV27 with TRBJ1-1, with a weak D call TRBD1 (5 bases). Germline CDR1 and CDR2: MNHEY and SMNVEV (reference sequence). This CDR3 is 14 amino acids long. V was cut by 5 bases and J by 4 bases, with 14 bases left in between. The CDR3, as DNA: TGTGCCAGCAGTCGGGACGGGAGGGGCACTGAAGCTTTCTTT. It codes for CASSRDGRGTEAFF.

This clonotype was counted many times. The chain uses TRBV25-1 and TRBJ1-5; possibly TRBD1 for D (5 bases). The germline gives CDR1 MGHDK, CDR2 SYGVNS. The V and J ends lost 1 base and 7 bases respectively, with 11 bases between them. CDR3 length: 14 amino acids. For the CDR3, the DNA is TGTGCCAGCAGTGAATTAAAGAAGGGGCAGCCCCAGCATTTT. Translating it yields CASSELKKGQPQHF.

The sample holds many counts of this clonotype. The chain links TRBV29-1 to TRBJ2-5; D is possibly TRBD2 (6 bases). This CDR3 comprises 14 residues. The V end lost 3 bases, the J end lost 5 bases, and 16 bases lay between the germline ends. Germline CDR1 reads SQVTM; CDR2 reads ANQGSEA. The CDR3 sequence is CSVDKVAVGETQYF. CDR3 bases: TGCAGCGTTGATAAGGTAGCGGTGGGGGAGACCCAGTACTTC. Drawing the rest from reference TRBV29-1 and TRBJ2-5, the complete variable domain is SAVISQKPSRDICQRGTSLTIQCQVDSQVTMMFWYRQQPGQSLTLIATANQGSEATYESGFVIDKFPISRPNLTFSTLTVSNMSPEDSSIYLCSVDKVAVGETQYFGPGTRLLVL.

This clonotype was seen only a few times. The junction does not match germline at one end; this may be a read error. The chain is built from TRBV7-6 and TRBJ2-7, with D possibly being TRBD1 (5 bases). Germline V lookup: CDR1 SGHVS, CDR2 FNYEAQ. The CDR3 has 14 amino acids. CDR3 nucleotides: TGTGCCAGCAGCTCAACAGGTCATTCCTCCGAGCAGTACTTC. Encoded protein: CASSSTGHSSEQYF.